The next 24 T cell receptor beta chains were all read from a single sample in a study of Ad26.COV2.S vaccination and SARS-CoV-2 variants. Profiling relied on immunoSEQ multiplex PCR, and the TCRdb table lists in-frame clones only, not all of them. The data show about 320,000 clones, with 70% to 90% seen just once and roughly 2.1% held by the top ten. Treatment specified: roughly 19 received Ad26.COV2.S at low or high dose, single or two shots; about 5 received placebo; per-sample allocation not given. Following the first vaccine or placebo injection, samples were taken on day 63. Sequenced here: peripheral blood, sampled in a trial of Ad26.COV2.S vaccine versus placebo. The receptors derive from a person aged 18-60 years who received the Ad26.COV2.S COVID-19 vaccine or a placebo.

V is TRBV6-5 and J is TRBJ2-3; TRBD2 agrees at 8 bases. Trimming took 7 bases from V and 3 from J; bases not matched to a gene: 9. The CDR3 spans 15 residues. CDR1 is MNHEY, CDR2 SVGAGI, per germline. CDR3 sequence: CASTPRAGDTDTQYF. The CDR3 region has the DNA TGTGCCAGCACCCCCCGAGCGGGGGATACAGATACGCAGTATTTT.

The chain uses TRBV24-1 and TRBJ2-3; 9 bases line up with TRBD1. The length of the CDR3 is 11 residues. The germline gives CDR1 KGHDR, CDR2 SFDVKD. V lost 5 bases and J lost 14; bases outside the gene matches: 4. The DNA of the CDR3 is TGTGCCACCAGTGCGGGACAGGGTCTGTATTTT. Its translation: CATSAGQGLYF.

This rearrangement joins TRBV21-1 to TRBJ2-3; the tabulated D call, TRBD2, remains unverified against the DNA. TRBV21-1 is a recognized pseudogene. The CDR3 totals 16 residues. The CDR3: CASSKATGGSTDTQYF. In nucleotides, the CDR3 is TGTGCCAGCAGCAAAGCAACGGGGGGTAGCACAGATACGCAGTATTTT.

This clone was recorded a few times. The CDR3 spells CASSLWMIGGAANTGELFF. CDR3 DNA: TGTGCCAGCAGCCTATGGATGATAGGGGGGGCCGCGAACACCGGGGAGCTGTTTTTT. The rearrangement joins TRBV7-2 to TRBJ2-2, with D possibly being TRBD2 (7 bases). Per germline, CDR1 SGHTA and CDR2 FQGNSA. The CDR3 loop spans 19 amino acids. Trimming left V 5 bases short and J 0 bases short, with 22 bases between.

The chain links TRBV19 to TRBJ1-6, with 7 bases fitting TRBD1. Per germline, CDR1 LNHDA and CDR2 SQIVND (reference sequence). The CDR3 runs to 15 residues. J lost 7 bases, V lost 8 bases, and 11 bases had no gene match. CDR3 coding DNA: TGTGCCAGTCGAGGGACAGTCCTTGGGAATTCACCCCTCCACTTT. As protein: CASRGTVLGNSPLHF.

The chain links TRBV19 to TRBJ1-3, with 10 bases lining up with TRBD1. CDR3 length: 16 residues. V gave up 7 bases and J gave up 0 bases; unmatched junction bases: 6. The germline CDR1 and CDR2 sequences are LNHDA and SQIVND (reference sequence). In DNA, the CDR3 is TGTGCCAGTACCTCGACAGGGGGCGGCTCTGGAAACACCATATATTTT. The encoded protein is CASTSTGGGSGNTIYF.

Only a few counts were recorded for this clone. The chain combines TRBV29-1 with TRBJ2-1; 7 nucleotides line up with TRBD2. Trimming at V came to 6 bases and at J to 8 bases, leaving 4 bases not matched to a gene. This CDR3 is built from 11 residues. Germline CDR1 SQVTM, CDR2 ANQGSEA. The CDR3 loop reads CSVTTSDEQFF. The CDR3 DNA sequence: TGCAGCGTCACAACTAGCGATGAGCAGTTCTTC.

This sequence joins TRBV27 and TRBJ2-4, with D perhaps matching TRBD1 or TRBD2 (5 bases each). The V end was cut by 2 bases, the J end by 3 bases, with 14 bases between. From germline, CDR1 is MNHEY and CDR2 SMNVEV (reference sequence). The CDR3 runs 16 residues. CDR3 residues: CASSLTGVRGKNIQYF. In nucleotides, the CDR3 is TGTGCCAGCAGTTTAACAGGAGTGAGGGGCAAAAACATTCAGTACTTC.

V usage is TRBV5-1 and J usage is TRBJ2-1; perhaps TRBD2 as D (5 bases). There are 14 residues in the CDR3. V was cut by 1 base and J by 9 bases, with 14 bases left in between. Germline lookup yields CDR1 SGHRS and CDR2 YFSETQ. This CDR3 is CASSLSAGAAEQFF. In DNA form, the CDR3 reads TGCGCCAGCAGCTTGTCGGCAGGAGCGGCTGAGCAGTTCTTC.

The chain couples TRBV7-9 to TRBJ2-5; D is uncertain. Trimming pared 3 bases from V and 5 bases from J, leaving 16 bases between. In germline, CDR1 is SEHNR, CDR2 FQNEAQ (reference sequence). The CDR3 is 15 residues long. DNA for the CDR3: TGTGCCAGCAGCTTCGGACGGAGACGCTGGGAGACCCAGTACTTC. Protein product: CASSFGRRRWETQYF.

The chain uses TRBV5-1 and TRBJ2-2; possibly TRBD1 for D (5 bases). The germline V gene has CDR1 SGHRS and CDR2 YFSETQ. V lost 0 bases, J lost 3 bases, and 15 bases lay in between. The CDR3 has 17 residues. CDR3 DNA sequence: TGCGCCAGCAGCTTGGGGGCAGGGCGAATGTACACCGGGGAGCTGTTTTTT. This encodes CASSLGAGRMYTGELFF.

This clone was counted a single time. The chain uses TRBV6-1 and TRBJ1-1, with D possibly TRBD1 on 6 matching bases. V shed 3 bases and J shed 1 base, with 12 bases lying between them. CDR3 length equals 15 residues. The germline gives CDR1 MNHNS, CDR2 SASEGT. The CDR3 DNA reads TGTGCCAGCAGTGATTGGGGGCGGGGGAACACTGAAGCTTTCTTT. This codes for CASSDWGRGNTEAFF.

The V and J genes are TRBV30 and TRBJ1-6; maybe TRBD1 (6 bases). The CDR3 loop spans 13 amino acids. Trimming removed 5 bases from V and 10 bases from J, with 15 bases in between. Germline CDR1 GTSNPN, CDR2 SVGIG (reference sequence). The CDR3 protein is CAWEPGVGSPLHF. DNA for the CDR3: TGTGCCTGGGAACCAGGGGTTGGATCACCCCTCCACTTT.

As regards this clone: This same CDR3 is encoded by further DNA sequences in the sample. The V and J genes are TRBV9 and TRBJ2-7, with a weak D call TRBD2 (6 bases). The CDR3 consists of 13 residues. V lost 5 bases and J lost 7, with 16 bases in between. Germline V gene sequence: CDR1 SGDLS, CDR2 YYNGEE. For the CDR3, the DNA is TGTGCCAGCAGTGCCTTCGGGGGTTATGAGCAGTACTTC. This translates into CASSAFGGYEQYF.

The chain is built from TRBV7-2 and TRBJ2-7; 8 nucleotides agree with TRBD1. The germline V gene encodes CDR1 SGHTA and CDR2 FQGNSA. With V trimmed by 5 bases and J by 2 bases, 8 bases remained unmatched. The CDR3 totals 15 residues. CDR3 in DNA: TGTGCCAGCAGCCGCCGGGGACAGGTTACCTACGAGCAGTACTTC. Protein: CASSRRGQVTYEQYF.

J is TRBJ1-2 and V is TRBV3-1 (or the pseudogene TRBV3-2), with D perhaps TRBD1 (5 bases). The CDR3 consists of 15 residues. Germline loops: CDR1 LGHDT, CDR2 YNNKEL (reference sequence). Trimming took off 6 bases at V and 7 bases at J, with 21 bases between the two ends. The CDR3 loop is CASSHLEGRRGGYTF. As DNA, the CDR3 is TGTGCCAGCAGTCATCTGGAGGGGAGAAGAGGTGGCTACACCTTC.

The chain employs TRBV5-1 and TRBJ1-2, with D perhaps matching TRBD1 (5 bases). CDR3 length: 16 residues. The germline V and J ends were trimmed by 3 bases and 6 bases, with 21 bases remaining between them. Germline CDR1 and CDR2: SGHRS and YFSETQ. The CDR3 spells CASSWNRDPTPHGYTF. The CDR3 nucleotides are TGCGCCAGCAGCTGGAACCGGGACCCAACCCCACATGGCTACACCTTC.

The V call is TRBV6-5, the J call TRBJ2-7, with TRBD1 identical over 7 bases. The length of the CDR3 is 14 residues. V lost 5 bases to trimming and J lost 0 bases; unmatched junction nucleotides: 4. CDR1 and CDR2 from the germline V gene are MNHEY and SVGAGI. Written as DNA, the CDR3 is TGTGCCAGCAGTACAGGGGAATCCTCCTACGAGCAGTACTTC. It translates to CASSTGESSYEQYF.

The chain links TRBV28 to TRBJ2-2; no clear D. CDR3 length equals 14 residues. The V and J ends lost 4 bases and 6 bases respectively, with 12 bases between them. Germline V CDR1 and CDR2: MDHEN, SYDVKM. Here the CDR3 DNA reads TGTGCCAGCAGTTCACCTCGGACCGCCGGGGAGCTGTTTTTT. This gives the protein CASSSPRTAGELFF.

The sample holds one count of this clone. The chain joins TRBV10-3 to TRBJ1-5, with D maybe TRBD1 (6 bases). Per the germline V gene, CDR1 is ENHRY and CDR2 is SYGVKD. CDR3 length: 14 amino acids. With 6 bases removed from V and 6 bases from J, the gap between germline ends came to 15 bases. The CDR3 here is CAISPTGSGQPQHF. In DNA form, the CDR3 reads TGTGCCATCAGCCCAACAGGGTCCGGTCAGCCCCAGCATTTT.

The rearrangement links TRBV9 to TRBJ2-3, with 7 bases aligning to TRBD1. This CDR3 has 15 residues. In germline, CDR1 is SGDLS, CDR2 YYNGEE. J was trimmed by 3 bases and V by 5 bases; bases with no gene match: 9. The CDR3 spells CASSSRGRVTDTQYF. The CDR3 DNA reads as TGTGCCAGCAGTTCGAGGGGGCGCGTTACAGATACGCAGTATTTT.

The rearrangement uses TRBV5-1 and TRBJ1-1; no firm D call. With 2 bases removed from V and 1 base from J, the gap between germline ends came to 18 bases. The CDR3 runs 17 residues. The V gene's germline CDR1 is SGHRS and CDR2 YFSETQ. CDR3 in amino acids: CASSFTLNSLPNTEAFF. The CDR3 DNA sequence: TGCGCCAGCAGCTTTACTTTAAACAGCCTGCCGAACACTGAAGCTTTCTTT.

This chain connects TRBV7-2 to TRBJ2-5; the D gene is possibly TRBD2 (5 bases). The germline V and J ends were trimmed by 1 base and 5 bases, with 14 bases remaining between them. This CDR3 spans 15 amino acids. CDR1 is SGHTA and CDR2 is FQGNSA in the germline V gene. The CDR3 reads CASSLDRGAWETQYF. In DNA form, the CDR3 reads TGTGCCAGCAGCTTAGATCGGGGTGCCTGGGAGACCCAGTACTTC.

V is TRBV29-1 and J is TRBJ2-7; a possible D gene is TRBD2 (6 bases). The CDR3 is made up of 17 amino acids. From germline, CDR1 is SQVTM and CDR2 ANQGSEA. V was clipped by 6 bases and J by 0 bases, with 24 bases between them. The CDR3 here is CSVTSGQGGIFSYEQYF. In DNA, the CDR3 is TGCAGCGTCACCAGCGGGCAGGGTGGCATCTTCTCCTACGAGCAGTACTTC.